This record looks at one TCR beta chain sequence and its context. The data are from a study of blood T cell repertoires in COVID-19. Across the whole study: Specimens from acute and convalescent COVID-19 originated in the United States, Italy and Spain. The analysed material was cDNA or gDNA that came from T cells, B-cell-depleted T cells, or PBMCs.

Authors' data handling: Researchers report that nucleated cell counts were estimated from reference gene primer amplification. Profiled with immunoSEQ multiplex PCR; TCRdb holds only in-frame clones, not every one. D and trimming come from the DNA, and the V and J calls and clone size come from that table. Altogether more than 150,000 clones are present, more than 75% being singletons, with the ten largest covering less than 3%. The germline V and J ends were trimmed by 3 bases and 4 bases, with 9 bases remaining between them. Germline CDR1 reads LNHNV; CDR2 reads YYDKDF (reference sequence). The CDR3 extends over 13 amino acids.

The sample was peripheral blood. The chain uses TRBV15 and TRBJ1-1; D not resolved. This clonotype was obtained from a man between 35 and 55 years old with active or convalescent COVID-19. The CDR3 here is CATSSDWATEAFF. The CDR3 region has the DNA TGTGCCACCAGCAGTGATTGGGCCACTGAAGCTTTCTTT. The full variable domain, in which reference TRBV15 and TRBJ1-1 provide the parts outside the CDR3, is DAMVIQNPRYQVTQFGKPVTLSCSQTLNHNVMYWYQQKSSQAPKLLFHYYDKDFNNEADTPDNFQSRRPNTSFCFLDIRSPGLGDTAMYLCATSSDWATEAFFGQGTRLTVV.